This record covers a single T cell receptor beta chain. This record belongs to a study of T-cell reconstitution after alpha-beta-depleted transplantation in children. The authors prepared the TCRbeta library with unique molecular identifiers. TCRdb fed the PCR reads into MiXCR, producing one record per CDR3 protein. This table holds 700,000 to 850,000 distinct CDR3 sequences, 15% to 20% found once. CDR1 is LGHDT and CDR2 is YNNKEL in the germline V gene (reference sequence). CDR3 length: 15 amino acids. V lost 3 bases and J lost 3, with 12 bases in between. The chain has TRBV3-1 and TRBJ2-1, with TRBD2 as a possible D gene (6 bases). The sample was PBMCs, mostly from graft donor cells, taken 360 days after TCRalphabeta/CD19-depleted stem cell transplant. The TCR was taken from a male patient under 18 who had a stem cell transplant for acute lymphoblastic leukemia, so the T cells may come from the graft donor. CDR3 coding DNA: TGTGCCAGCAGCCACCCAAGCGGGCGCTACAATGAGCAGTTCTTC. Translation: CASSHPSGRYNEQFF.